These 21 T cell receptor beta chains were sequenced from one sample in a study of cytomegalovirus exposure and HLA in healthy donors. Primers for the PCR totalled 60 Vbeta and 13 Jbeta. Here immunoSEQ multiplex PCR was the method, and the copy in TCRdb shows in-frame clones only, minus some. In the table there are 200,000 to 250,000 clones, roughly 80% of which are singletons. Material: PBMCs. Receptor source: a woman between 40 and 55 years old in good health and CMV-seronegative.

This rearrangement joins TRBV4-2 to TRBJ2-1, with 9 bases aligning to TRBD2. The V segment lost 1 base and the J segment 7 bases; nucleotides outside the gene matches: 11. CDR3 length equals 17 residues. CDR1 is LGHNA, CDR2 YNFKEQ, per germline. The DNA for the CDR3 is TGTGCCAGCAGCCAAGGGCTTGGGACTAGCTCACGGAATGAGCAGTTCTTC. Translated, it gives CASSQGLGTSSRNEQFF.

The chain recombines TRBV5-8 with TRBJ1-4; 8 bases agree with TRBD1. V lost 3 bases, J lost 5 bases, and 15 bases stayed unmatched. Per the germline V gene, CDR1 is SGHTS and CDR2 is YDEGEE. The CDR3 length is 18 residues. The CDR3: CASSSPNDRGGENEKLFF. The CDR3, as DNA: TGTGCCAGCAGCTCACCGAACGACAGGGGCGGTGAGAATGAAAAACTGTTTTTT.

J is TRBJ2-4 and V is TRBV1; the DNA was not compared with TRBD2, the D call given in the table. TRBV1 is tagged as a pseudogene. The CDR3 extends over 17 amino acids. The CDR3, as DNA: TGCACCAGCTTGCCGGAACTAGCGCCCTTAGCCAAAAACATTCAGTACTTC. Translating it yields CTSLPELAPLAKNIQYF.

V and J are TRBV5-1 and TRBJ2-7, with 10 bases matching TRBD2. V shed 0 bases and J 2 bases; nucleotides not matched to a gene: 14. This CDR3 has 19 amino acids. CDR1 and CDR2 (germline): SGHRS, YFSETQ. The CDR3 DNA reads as TGCGCCAGCAGCTTGGATAGGTTAGCAGCGGGAGGGTTTCCCTACGAGCAGTACTTC. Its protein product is CASSLDRLAAGGFPYEQYF.

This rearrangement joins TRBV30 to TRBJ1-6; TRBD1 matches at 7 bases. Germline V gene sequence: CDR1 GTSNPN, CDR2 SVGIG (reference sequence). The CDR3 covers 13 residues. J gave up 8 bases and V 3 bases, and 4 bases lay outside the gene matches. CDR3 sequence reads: CAWRRRGYSPLHF. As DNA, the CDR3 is TGTGCCTGGAGACGCAGGGGGTATTCACCCCTCCACTTT. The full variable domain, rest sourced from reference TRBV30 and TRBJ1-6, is SQTIHQWPATLVQPVGSPLSLECTVEGTSNPNLYWYRQAAGRGLQLLFYSVGIGQISSEVPQNLSASRPQDRQFILSSKKLLLSDSGFYLCAWRRRGYSPLHFGNGTRLTVT.

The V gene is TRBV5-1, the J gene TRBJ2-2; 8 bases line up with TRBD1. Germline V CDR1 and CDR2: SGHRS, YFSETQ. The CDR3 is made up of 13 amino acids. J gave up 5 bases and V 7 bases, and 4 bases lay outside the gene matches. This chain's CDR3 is CASGTGDTGELFF. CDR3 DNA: TGCGCCAGCGGGACAGGAGATACCGGGGAGCTGTTTTTT.

In DNA form, the CDR3 reads TGCGCCAGCAGCTTGGAGAGTGGGGGCGGATCAAAACTGTTTTTT. Translation: CASSLESGGGSKLFF. The chain employs TRBV5-1 and TRBJ1-4, with D possibly matching TRBD1 (6 bases). This CDR3 comprises 15 residues. V dropped 0 bases and J dropped 10 bases, with 16 bases sitting between them. Germline V CDR1 and CDR2: SGHRS, YFSETQ.

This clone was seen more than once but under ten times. CDR3 protein: CASSGRVYGELFF. CDR3 DNA sequence: TGTGCCAGCTCGGGGAGGGTCTACGGGGAGCTGTTTTTT. The chain couples TRBV5-6 to TRBJ2-2; 7 bases agree with TRBD2. The CDR3 is 13 amino acids. The V gene's germline CDR1 is SGHDT and CDR2 YYEEEE. V shed 7 bases and J 7 bases; nucleotides not matched to a gene: 7.

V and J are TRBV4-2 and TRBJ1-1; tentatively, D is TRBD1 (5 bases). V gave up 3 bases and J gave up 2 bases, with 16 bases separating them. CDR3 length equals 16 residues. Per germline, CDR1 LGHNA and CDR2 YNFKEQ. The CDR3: CASSHLTGQGNTEAFF. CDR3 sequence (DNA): TGTGCCAGCAGCCATTTAACCGGGCAGGGCAACACTGAAGCTTTCTTT.

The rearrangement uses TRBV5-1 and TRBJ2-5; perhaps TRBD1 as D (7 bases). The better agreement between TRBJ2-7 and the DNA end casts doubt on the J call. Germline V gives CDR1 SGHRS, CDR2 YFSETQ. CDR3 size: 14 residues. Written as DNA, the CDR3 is TGCGCCAGCAGCACGGACGGCAGGGGGGACGAGCAGTACTTC. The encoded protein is CASSTDGRGDEQYF.

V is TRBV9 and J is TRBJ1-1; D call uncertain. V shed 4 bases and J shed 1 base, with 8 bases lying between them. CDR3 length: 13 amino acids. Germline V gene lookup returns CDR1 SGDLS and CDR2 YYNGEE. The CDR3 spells CASSLAPNTEAFF. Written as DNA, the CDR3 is TGTGCCAGCAGCTTGGCCCCGAACACTGAAGCTTTCTTT.

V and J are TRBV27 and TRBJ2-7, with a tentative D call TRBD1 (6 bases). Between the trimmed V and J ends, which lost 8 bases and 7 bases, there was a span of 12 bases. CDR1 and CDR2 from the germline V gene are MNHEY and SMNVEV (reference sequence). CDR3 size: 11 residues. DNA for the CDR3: TGTGCCAGCGGGTACACAGGGGAGCAGTACTTC. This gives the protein CASGYTGEQYF.

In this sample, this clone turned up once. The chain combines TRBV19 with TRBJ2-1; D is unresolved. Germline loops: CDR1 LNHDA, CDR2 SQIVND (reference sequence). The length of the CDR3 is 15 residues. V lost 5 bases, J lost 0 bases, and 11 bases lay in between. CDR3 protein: CASSQAYVSYNEQFF. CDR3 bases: TGTGCCAGTAGTCAAGCTTATGTCTCCTACAATGAGCAGTTCTTC.

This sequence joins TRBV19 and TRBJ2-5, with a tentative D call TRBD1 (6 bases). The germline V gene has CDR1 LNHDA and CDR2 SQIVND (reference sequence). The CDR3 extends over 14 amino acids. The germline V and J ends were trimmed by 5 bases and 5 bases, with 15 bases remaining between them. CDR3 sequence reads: CASSFTGFQETQYF. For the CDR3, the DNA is TGTGCCAGTAGTTTTACAGGGTTTCAGGAGACCCAGTACTTC.

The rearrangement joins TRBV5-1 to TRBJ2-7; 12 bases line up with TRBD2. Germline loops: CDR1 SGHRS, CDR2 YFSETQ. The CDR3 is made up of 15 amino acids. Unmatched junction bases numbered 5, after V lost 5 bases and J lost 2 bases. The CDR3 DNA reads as TGCGCCAGCAGGTCGACTAGCGGGGGAACCTACGAGCAGTACTTC. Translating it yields CASRSTSGGTYEQYF.

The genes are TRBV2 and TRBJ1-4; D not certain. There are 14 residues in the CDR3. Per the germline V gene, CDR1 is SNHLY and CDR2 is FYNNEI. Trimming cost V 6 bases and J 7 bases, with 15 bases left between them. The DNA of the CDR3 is TGTGCCAGCAGATACGGAGGCGCAAGTGAAAAACTGTTTTTT. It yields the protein CASRYGGASEKLFF.

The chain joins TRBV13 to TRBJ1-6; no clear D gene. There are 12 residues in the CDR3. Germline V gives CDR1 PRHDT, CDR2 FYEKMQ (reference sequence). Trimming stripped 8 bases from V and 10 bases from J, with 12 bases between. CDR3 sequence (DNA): TGTGCCAGCGGGAGGTTTCACTCACCCCTCCACTTT. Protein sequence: CASGRFHSPLHF.

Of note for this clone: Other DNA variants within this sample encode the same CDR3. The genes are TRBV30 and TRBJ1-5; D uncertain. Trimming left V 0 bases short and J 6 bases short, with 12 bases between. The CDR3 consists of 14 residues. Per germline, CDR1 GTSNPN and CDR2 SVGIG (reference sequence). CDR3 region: CAWSVGRGGQPQHF. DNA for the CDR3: TGTGCCTGGAGTGTAGGGAGAGGAGGTCAGCCCCAGCATTTT.

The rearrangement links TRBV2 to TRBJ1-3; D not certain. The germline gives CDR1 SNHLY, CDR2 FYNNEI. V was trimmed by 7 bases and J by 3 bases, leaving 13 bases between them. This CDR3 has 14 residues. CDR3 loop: CASIYHPGGNTIYF. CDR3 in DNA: TGTGCCAGCATCTACCACCCGGGTGGAAACACCATATATTTT.

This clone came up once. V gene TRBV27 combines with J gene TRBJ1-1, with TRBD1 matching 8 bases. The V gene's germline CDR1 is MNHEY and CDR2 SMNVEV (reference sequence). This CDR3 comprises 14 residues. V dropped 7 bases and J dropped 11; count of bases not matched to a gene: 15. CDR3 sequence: CASIGQGGLTRAFF. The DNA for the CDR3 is TGTGCCAGCATTGGACAGGGAGGACTGACACGGGCTTTCTTT.

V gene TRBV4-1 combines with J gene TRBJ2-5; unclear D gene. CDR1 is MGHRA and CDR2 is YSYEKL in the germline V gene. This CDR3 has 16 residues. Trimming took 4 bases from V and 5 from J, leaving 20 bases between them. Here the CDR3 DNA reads TGCGCCAGCAGCCCCCCGACGAGCTGGGCCAGGGAGACCCAGTACTTC. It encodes CASSPPTSWARETQYF.